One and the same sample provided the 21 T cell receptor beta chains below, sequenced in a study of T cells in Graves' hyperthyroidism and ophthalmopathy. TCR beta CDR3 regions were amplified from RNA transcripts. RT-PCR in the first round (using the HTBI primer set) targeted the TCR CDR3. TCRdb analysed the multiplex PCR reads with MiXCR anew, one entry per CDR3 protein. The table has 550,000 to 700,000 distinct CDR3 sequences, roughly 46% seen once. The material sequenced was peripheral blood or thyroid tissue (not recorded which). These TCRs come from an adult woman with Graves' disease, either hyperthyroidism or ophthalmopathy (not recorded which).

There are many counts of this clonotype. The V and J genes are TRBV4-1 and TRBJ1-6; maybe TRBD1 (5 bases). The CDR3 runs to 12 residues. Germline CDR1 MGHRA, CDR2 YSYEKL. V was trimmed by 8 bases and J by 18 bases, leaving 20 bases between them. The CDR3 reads CASGFGTVSPHF. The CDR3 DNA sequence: TGCGCCAGCGGCTTCGGGACGGTCTCCCCCCACTTT.

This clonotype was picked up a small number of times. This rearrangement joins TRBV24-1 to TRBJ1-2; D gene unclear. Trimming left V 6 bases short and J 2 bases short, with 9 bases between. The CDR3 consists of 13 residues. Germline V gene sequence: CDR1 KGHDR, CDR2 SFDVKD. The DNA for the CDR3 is TGTGCCACCAGTTCGAACCAAAACTATGGCTACACCTTC. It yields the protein CATSSNQNYGYTF.

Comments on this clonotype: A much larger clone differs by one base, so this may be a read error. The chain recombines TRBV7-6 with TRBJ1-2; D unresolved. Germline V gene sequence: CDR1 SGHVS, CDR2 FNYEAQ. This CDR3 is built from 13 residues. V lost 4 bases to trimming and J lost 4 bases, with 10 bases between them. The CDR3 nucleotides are TGTGCCAGCAGCTCACGGACGCTCTATGGCTACACCTTC. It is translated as CASSSRTLYGYTF.

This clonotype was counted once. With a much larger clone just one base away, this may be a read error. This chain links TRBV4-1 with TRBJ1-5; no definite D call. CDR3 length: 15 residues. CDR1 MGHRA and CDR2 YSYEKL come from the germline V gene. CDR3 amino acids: CASSQDPNSGQLQHF. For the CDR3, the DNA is TGCGCCAGCAGCCAAGATCCGAATTCGGGTCAGCTCCAGCATTTT.

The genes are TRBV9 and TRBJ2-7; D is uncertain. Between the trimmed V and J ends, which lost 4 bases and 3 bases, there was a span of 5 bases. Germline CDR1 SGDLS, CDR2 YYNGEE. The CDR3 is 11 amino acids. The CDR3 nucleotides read TGTGCCAGCAGCAACCTCTACGAGCAGTACTTC. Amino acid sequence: CASSNLYEQYF.

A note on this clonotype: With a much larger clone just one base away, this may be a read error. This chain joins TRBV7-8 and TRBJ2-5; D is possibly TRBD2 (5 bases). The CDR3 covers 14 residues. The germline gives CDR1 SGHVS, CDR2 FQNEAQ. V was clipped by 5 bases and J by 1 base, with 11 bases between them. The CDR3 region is CASSPTGIQETQYF. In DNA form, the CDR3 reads TGTGCCAGCAGCCCCACCGGGATCCAAGAGACCCAGTACTTC.

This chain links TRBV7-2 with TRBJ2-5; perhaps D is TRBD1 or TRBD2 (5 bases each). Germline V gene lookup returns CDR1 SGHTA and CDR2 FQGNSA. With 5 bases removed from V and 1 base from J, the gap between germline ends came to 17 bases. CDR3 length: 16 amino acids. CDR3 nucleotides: TGTGCCAGCAGCCCCCGGGACCTCGGGATCCAAGAGACCCAGTACTTC. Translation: CASSPRDLGIQETQYF.

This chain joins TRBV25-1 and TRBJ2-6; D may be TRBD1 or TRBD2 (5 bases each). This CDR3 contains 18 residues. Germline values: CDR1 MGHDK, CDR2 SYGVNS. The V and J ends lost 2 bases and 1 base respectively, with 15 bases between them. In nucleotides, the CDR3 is TGTGCCAGCAGTGAAGGGTCCGGGGCACAATCTGGGGCCAACGTCCTGACTTTC. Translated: CASSEGSGAQSGANVLTF.

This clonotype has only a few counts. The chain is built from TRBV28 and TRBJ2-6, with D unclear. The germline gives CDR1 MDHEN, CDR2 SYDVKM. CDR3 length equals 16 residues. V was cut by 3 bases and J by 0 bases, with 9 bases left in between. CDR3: CASSFLLFSGANVLTF. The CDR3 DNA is TGTGCCAGCAGTTTTCTTCTCTTCTCTGGGGCCAACGTCCTGACTTTC.

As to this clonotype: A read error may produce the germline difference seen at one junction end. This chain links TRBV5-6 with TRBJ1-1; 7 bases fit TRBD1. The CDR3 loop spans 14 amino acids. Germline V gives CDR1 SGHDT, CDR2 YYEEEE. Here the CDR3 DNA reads TGTGCCAGCAGCGGGACCCTCACAGGGGCTGAATCTTTCTTT. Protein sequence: CASSGTLTGAESFF. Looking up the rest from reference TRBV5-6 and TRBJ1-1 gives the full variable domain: DAGVTQSPTHLIKTRGQQVTLRCSPKSGHDTVSWYQQALGQGPQFIFQYYEEEERQRGNFPDRFSGHQFPNYSSELNVNALLLGDSALYLCASSGTLTGAESFFGQGTRLTVV.

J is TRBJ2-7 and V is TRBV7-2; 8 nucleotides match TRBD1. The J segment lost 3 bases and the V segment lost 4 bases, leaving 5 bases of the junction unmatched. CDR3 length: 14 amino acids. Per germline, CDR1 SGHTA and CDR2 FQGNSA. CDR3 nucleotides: TGTGCCAGCAGCTCACAGACAGGGGTCTACGAGCAGTACTTC. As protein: CASSSQTGVYEQYF.

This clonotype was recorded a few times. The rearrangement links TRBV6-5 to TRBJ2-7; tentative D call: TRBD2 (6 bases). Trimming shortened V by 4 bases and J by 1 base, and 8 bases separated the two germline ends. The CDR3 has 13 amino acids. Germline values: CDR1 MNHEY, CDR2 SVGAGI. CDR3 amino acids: CASSWGESYEQYF. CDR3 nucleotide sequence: TGTGCCAGCAGTTGGGGGGAATCCTACGAGCAGTACTTC.

In nucleotides, the CDR3 is TGTGCCAGCAGCCCGTGGGACTACGAGCAGTACTTC. It codes for CASSPWDYEQYF. The chain is built from TRBV7-2 and TRBJ2-7; D gene unclear. CDR3 length: 12 amino acids. Germline lookup yields CDR1 SGHTA and CDR2 FQGNSA. With 5 bases removed from V and 3 bases from J, the gap between germline ends came to 8 bases.

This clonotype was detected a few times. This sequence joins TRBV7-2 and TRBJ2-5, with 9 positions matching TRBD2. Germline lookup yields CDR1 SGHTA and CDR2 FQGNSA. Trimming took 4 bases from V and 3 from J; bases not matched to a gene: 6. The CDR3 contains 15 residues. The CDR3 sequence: CASSYRLAEEETQYF. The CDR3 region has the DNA TGTGCCAGCAGCTACCGACTAGCGGAGGAAGAGACCCAGTACTTC. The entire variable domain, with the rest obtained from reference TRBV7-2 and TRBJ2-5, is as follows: GAGVSQSPSNKVTEKGKDVELRCDPISGHTALYWYRQSLGQGLEFLIYFQGNSAPDKSGLPSDRFSAERTGGSVSTLTIQRTQQEDSAVYLCASSYRLAEEETQYFGPGTRLLVL.

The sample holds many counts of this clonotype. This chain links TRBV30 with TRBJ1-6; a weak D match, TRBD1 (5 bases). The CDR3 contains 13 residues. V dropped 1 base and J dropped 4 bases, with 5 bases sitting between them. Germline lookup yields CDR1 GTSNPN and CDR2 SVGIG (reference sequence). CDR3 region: CAWSGQYNSPLHF. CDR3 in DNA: TGTGCCTGGAGTGGACAGTATAATTCACCCCTCCACTTT. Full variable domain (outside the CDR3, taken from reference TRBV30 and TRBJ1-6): SQTIHQWPATLVQPVGSPLSLECTVEGTSNPNLYWYRQAAGRGLQLLFYSVGIGQISSEVPQNLSASRPQDRQFILSSKKLLLSDSGFYLCAWSGQYNSPLHFGNGTRLTVT.

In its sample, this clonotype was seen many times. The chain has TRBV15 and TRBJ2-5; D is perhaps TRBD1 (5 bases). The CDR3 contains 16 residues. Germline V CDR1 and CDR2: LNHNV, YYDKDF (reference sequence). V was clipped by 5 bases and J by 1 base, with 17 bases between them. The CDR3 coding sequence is TGTGCCACCAGCCCCGTCCGCAGGGCAGTCCAAGAGACCCAGTACTTC. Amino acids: CATSPVRRAVQETQYF.

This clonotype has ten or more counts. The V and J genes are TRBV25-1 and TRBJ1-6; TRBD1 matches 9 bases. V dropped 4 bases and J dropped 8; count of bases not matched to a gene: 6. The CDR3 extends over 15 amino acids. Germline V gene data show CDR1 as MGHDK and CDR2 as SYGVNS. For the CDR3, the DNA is TGTGCCAGCAGTGTTGGGACAGGGTCCGATTCACCCCTCCACTTT. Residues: CASSVGTGSDSPLHF.

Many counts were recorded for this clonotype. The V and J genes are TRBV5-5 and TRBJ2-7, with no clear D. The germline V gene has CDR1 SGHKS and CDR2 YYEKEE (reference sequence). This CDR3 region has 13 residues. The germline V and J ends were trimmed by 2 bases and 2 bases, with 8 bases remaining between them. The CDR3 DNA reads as TGTGCCAGCAGCTTCCGGACCCCCTACGAGCAGTACTTC. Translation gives CASSFRTPYEQYF.

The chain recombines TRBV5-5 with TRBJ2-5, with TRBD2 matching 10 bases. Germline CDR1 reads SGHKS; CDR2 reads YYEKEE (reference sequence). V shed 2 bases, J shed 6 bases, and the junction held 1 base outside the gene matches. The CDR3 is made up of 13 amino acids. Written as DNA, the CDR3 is TGTGCCAGCAGCTTTACTAGCGGGAAGACCCAGTACTTC. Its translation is CASSFTSGKTQYF.

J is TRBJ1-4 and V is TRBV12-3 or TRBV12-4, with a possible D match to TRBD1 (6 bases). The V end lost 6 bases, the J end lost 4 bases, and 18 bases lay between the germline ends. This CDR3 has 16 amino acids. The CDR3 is CASSPGTSRRNEKLFF. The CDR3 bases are TGTGCCAGCAGCCCTGGGACAAGTCGACGTAATGAAAAACTGTTTTTT.

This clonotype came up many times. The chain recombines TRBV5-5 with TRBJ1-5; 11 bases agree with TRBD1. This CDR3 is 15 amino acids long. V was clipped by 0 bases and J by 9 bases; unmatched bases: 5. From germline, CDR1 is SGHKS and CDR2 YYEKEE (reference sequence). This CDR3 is CASSLGTGGFGPQHF. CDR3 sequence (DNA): TGTGCCAGCAGCTTGGGGACAGGGGGCTTTGGGCCCCAGCATTTT.